These 19 T cell receptor beta chains came from one sample sequenced in a study of shared clonotypes between healthy human individuals. The naive CD8 population came from CD45RO-negative cells selected for CCR7, without terminally differentiated effector memory CD45RA+ cells. TCRdb's copy holds only in-frame clones and misses some; the assay was immunoSEQ multiplex PCR. The data show about 820,000 clones, over 90% seen once. Sample: naive CD8+ T cells sorted from blood. Source of these receptors: a man under 40 in good health.

J is TRBJ1-1 and V is TRBV28; weak D call: TRBD1 (5 bases). Trimming took off 6 bases at V and 3 bases at J, with 11 bases between the two ends. Per germline, CDR1 MDHEN and CDR2 SYDVKM. There are 13 residues in the CDR3. The CDR3 sequence is CASRTRGYTEAFF. CDR3 bases: TGTGCCAGCAGGACGAGGGGTTACACTGAAGCTTTCTTT.

V usage is TRBV10-2 and J usage is TRBJ2-7; D is undetermined. The germline V gene has CDR1 WSHSY and CDR2 SAAADI. This CDR3 region has 11 residues. Trimming took 6 bases from V and 0 from J, leaving 3 bases between them. The CDR3 sequence: CASSLSYEQYF. The DNA for the CDR3 is TGCGCCAGCAGCCTCTCCTACGAGCAGTACTTC.

The chain is built from TRBV19 and TRBJ1-3; no clear D gene. The V and J ends lost 3 bases and 0 bases respectively, with 3 bases between them. The CDR3 has 13 amino acids. Per the germline V gene, CDR1 is LNHDA and CDR2 is SQIVND (reference sequence). For the CDR3, the DNA is TGTGCCAGTAGTATGATCTCTGGAAACACCATATATTTT. Protein sequence: CASSMISGNTIYF.

V gene TRBV7-3 combines with J gene TRBJ2-7, with unresolved D. V was clipped by 0 bases and J by 3 bases, with 12 bases between them. The CDR3 has 15 residues. The germline gives CDR1 SGHTA, CDR2 FQGTGA. CDR3 in DNA: TGTGCCAGCAGCTTAACCCCCAGCCCAGACTACGAGCAGTACTTC. It translates to CASSLTPSPDYEQYF.

V is TRBV7-9 and J is TRBJ2-5; 8 positions agree with TRBD2. The CDR3 contains 15 residues. Trimming at V came to 4 bases and at J to 4 bases, leaving 8 bases not matched to a gene. Germline V lookup: CDR1 SEHNR, CDR2 FQNEAQ (reference sequence). In nucleotides, the CDR3 is TGTGCCAGCAGCTCCATTAGGACTAGCCGAGAGACCCAGTACTTC. Its translation: CASSSIRTSRETQYF.

The chain combines TRBV29-1 with TRBJ2-3; D uncertain. The CDR3 is 10 amino acids. Germline lookup yields CDR1 SQVTM and CDR2 ANQGSEA. V was cut by 7 bases and J by 2 bases, with 4 bases left in between. CDR3 DNA sequence: TGCAGCGGATACACAGATACGCAGTATTTT. This gives the protein CSGYTDTQYF.

J is TRBJ2-7 and V is TRBV14; perhaps TRBD2 as D (6 bases). Germline lookup yields CDR1 SGHDN and CDR2 FVKESK. V lost 4 bases, J lost 7 bases, and 29 bases lay in between. This CDR3 comprises 18 residues. CDR3 loop: CASSPSSIFGTWWGEQYF. CDR3 nucleotide sequence: TGTGCCAGCAGCCCGTCTTCGATTTTCGGGACTTGGTGGGGGGAGCAGTACTTC.

The chain combines TRBV10-2 with TRBJ1-2; D unclear. Trimming shortened V by 2 bases and J by 4 bases, and 5 bases separated the two germline ends. CDR3 size: 12 residues. The germline V gene has CDR1 WSHSY and CDR2 SAAADI. Here the CDR3 DNA reads TGCGCCAGCAGTGAGGGTTCCTATGGCTACACCTTC. Residues: CASSEGSYGYTF.

V is TRBV7-9 and J is TRBJ2-2; no firm D call. CDR1 is SEHNR, CDR2 FQNEAQ, per germline (reference sequence). Between the trimmed V and J ends, which lost 5 bases and 1 base, there was a span of 14 bases. The CDR3 loop spans 16 amino acids. This CDR3 is CASSPPIGVNTGELFF. In DNA form, the CDR3 reads TGTGCCAGCAGCCCTCCGATTGGGGTGAACACCGGGGAGCTGTTTTTT.

The rearrangement links TRBV9 to TRBJ2-1; no firm D call. Per germline, CDR1 SGDLS and CDR2 YYNGEE. The CDR3 is 12 residues long. V was trimmed by 4 bases and J by 4 bases, leaving 6 bases between them. CDR3 sequence reads: CASSHEYNEQFF. The CDR3 coding sequence is TGTGCCAGCAGCCACGAATACAATGAGCAGTTCTTC.

Comment on this clone: This sample includes further DNA sequences coding for the same CDR3. This rearrangement joins TRBV7-9 to TRBJ1-2, with D possibly matching TRBD1 (5 bases). Germline V lookup: CDR1 SEHNR, CDR2 FQNEAQ (reference sequence). V was cut by 7 bases and J by 4 bases, with 13 bases left in between. This CDR3 contains 13 residues. In DNA form, the CDR3 reads TGTGCCAGCACCTCGGGGGGAACCTATGGCTACACCTTC. Amino acid sequence: CASTSGGTYGYTF.

CDR3 region: CASSLSWDMRYNEQFF. CDR3 nucleotides: TGTGCCAGCAGCTTGTCATGGGACATGCGATACAATGAGCAGTTCTTC. The chain links TRBV5-6 to TRBJ2-1, with D tentatively TRBD1 (6 bases). The germline V gene encodes CDR1 SGHDT and CDR2 YYEEEE. This CDR3 comprises 16 residues. The V gene lost 1 base and the J gene lost 4 bases, with 15 bases spanning the gap.

The V and J genes are TRBV7-9 and TRBJ2-1; unclear D gene. CDR1 and CDR2 (germline): SEHNR, FQNEAQ (reference sequence). CDR3 size: 13 residues. V was pared by 0 bases and J by 3 bases, with 3 bases between. The CDR3 region has the DNA TGTGCCAGCAGCTTAGCGAACTACAATGAGCAGTTCTTC. Translated, it gives CASSLANYNEQFF.

The rearrangement links TRBV7-6 to TRBJ2-1; TRBD2 matches at 7 bases. Losses at the gene ends were 0 bases for V and 8 bases for J; bases not matched to a gene: 4. This CDR3 comprises 14 residues. Germline V CDR1 and CDR2: SGHVS, FNYEAQ. CDR3 in DNA: TGTGCCAGCAGCTTAGCGGGAGGGCTCGATGAGCAGTTCTTC. It specifies CASSLAGGLDEQFF.

The gene calls are TRBV27 and TRBJ2-3, with D perhaps being TRBD1 or TRBD2 (6 bases each). V was cut by 1 base and J by 0 bases, with 17 bases left in between. In germline, CDR1 is MNHEY, CDR2 SMNVEV (reference sequence). The CDR3 loop spans 18 amino acids. The CDR3 nucleotides read TGTGCCAGCAGTTTATTTGCTGAAGGGGGGATTAGCACAGATACGCAGTATTTT. The encoded protein is CASSLFAEGGISTDTQYF.

The rearrangement joins TRBV7-9 to TRBJ1-4; D remains unclear. Germline V gene lookup returns CDR1 SEHNR and CDR2 FQNEAQ (reference sequence). The CDR3 contains 17 residues. V lost 5 bases to trimming and J lost 0 bases, with 16 bases between them. The CDR3 region is CASSLIRATTTNEKLFF. The DNA for the CDR3 is TGTGCCAGCAGCCTGATCCGGGCGACAACAACTAATGAAAAACTGTTTTTT. Variable domain in full (rest from reference TRBV7-9 and TRBJ1-4): DTGVSQNPRHKITKRGQNVTFRCDPISEHNRLYWYRQTLGQGPEFLTYFQNEAQLEKSRLLSDRFSAERPKGSFSTLEIQRTEQGDSAMYLCASSLIRATTTNEKLFFGSGTQLSVL.

The V and J genes are TRBV2 and TRBJ2-5; D call uncertain. The CDR3 has 16 amino acids. V was pared by 1 base and J by 0 bases, with 12 bases between. Germline V gene data show CDR1 as SNHLY and CDR2 as FYNNEI. The CDR3 bases are TGTGCCAGCAGTGAAGTTAGCCGGAGATACCAAGAGACCCAGTACTTC. It encodes CASSEVSRRYQETQYF.

This clone was detected only once. This chain uses TRBV14 with TRBJ2-2, with TRBD1 matching 8 bases. CDR3 length equals 17 residues. The ends lost 4 bases at V and 2 bases at J; junction bases unmatched: 9. Germline values: CDR1 SGHDN, CDR2 FVKESK. The CDR3, as DNA: TGTGCCAGCAGCCCCTCTCAGGGGGCTAGTAACACCGGGGAGCTGTTTTTT. It codes for CASSPSQGASNTGELFF.

This chain connects TRBV7-9 to TRBJ2-1, with D tentatively TRBD2 (6 bases). The CDR3 totals 15 residues. Germline V gene sequence: CDR1 SEHNR, CDR2 FQNEAQ (reference sequence). Trimming stripped 3 bases from V and 8 bases from J, with 17 bases between. CDR3 sequence: CASSFEVLAVHEQFF. As DNA, the CDR3 is TGTGCCAGCAGCTTTGAAGTCTTAGCGGTCCATGAGCAGTTCTTC. Drawing the rest from reference TRBV7-9 and TRBJ2-1, the complete variable domain is DTGVSQNPRHKITKRGQNVTFRCDPISEHNRLYWYRQTLGQGPEFLTYFQNEAQLEKSRLLSDRFSAERPKGSFSTLEIQRTEQGDSAMYLCASSFEVLAVHEQFFGPGTRLTVL.